Given below is one TCR beta chain in context. The antigen remains undetermined. Germline CDR1 reads DFQATT; CDR2 reads SNEGSKA (reference sequence). Trimming cost V 6 bases and J 2 bases; bases outside gene matches: 11. The CDR3 length is 15 residues. These data come from a study of T cell repertoires in cytomegalovirus infection. TCRdb called the reads again in MiXCR, with one record for every CDR3 protein. In the table there are roughly 920,000 distinct CDR3 sequences, 31% of which are singletons. Study conclusions and caveats: There were HLA-C-restricted CMV-specific TCR beta clonotypes dominating the ex vivo response.

The source was cultured CD8+ T cells from PBMCs, collected from culture after CMV antigen stimulation. The genes are TRBV20-1 and TRBJ1-2, with 8 bases fitting TRBD1. The sequence was obtained from a human donor in good health (CMV status not recorded). Some clones in this sample may be carry-over from other donors' samples. The CDR3 reads CSAKDREGLNYGYTF. In DNA, the CDR3 is TGCAGTGCCAAGGACAGGGAAGGATTGAACTATGGCTACACCTTC.